This T cell receptor (beta chain) is drawn from a study of shared clonotypes between healthy human individuals. In the naive CD8 group, cells lacked CD45RO and were positively selected for CCR7, so terminally differentiated effector memory CD45RA+ cells were left out. Repertoires were generated with immunoSEQ multiplex PCR, while TCRdb's copy carries only in-frame clones and drops some. The repertoire holds around 2.1 million clones, with 85% to 95% as singletons. CDR3 length: 18 residues. Germline assignment: CDR1 SEHNR and CDR2 FQNEAQ (reference sequence). V gave up 1 base and J gave up 2 bases, with 17 bases separating them.

This clonotype was obtained from a man in his late teens or twenties in good health. Some clones in this sample may be carry-over from other donors' samples. Source material: naive CD8+ T cells from PBMCs. This chain joins TRBV7-9 and TRBJ1-4; D is unresolved. The CDR3 DNA follows: TGTGCCAGCAGCTTAGGCTTGTCCGATCTGAGGACTAATGAAAAACTGTTTTTT. As protein: CASSLGLSDLRTNEKLFF.